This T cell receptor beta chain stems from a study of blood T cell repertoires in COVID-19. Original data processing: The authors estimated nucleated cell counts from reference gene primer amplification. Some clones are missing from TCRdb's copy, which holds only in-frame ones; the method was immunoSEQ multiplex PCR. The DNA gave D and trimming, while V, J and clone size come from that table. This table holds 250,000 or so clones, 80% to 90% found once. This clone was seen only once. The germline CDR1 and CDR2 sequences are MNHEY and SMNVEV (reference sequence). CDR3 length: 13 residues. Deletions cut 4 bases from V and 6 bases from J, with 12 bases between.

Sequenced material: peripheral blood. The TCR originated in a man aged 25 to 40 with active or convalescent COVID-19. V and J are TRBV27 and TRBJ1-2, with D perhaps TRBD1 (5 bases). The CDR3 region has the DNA TGTGCCAGCAGTTACTTGGGGGAGGATGGCTACACCTTC. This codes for CASSYLGEDGYTF.